This is a list of T cell receptor beta chains from one sample in a study of blood T cell repertoires in COVID-19. Clones were sequenced by immunoSEQ multiplex PCR, and TCRdb holds only the in-frame ones, with some missing. The sample includes about 180,000 clones, about 88% seen only once; the top ten take less than 3.5%. Sequenced sample: peripheral blood. These receptors were taken from a woman under 40 with active or convalescent COVID-19. Each CDR3 is given with its conserved first and last residue. The D gene is left open where the match is weak. Size is stated for part of the rows, as once, few or many counts, or as a class when the clone is expanded.

V gene,D gene,J gene,clone size,CDR3 DNA,CDR3 protein
TRBV7-2,NA,TRBJ2-7,few,TGTGCCAGCAGCTTTGCAGGCACCTACGAGCAGTACTTC,CASSFAGTYEQYF
TRBV6-5,TRBD2,TRBJ2-2,few,TGTGCCAGCAGTTACACTAGCGGGATTAACACCGGGGAGCTGTTTTTT,CASSYTSGINTGELFF
TRBV3-1/TRBV3-2,NA,TRBJ2-5,NA,TGTGCCAGCAGCCAAGATATGGAGAGCGGGCGGCAAGAGACCCAGTACTTC,CASSQDMESGRQETQYF
TRBV30,NA,TRBJ2-7,NA,TGTGCCTGGAGTGTACTTAGCGTCGAGCAGTACTTC,CAWSVLSVEQYF
TRBV5-1,NA,TRBJ1-5,NA,TGCGCCAGCAGCTTTGGCGGGATAGATCAGCCCCAGCATTTT,CASSFGGIDQPQHF
TRBV3-1/TRBV3-2,NA,TRBJ2-7,NA,TGTGCCGTCGGGACTCCGAGCCTCTACGAGCAGTACTTC,CAVGTPSLYEQYF
TRBV24-1,NA,TRBJ2-1,NA,TGTGCCACCAGTGATAGCAGGAGGGGTTACAATGAGCAGTTCTTC,CATSDSRRGYNEQFF
TRBV7-9,TRBD1,TRBJ1-1,NA,TGTGCCAGCAGCCAACCCGGGACAGGGATCGTAGCTTTCTTT,CASSQPGTGIVAFF
TRBV2,TRBD1,TRBJ2-3,NA,TGTGCCAGCACCCACAGGGGGACCCCAGATACGCAGTATTTT,CASTHRGTPDTQYF
TRBV6-5,NA,TRBJ1-2,NA,TGTGCCAGCAGTTACTCGACACCGCCAGTCTATGGCTACACCTTC,CASSYSTPPVYGYTF
TRBV27,TRBD1,TRBJ1-5,NA,TGTGCCAGCAGTTGGACAGGGGGCAATCAGCCCCAGCATTTT,CASSWTGGNQPQHF
TRBV7-9,NA,TRBJ1-4,many,TGTGCCAGCAGCGGTATCCAGGGGCGCCTAACTAATGAAAAACTGTTTTTT,CASSGIQGRLTNEKLFF
TRBV6-5,NA,TRBJ1-5,NA,TGTGCCAGCAGTTACTTCGGGACACTTAATCAGCCCCAGCATTTT,CASSYFGTLNQPQHF
TRBV28,NA,TRBJ1-2,NA,TGTGCCAGCAGTTTGGCGGGCGGACGCAACTATGGCTACACCTTC,CASSLAGGRNYGYTF
TRBV5-4,TRBD1,TRBJ2-5,NA,TGTGCCAGCAGCTTGGGACAGGGTTCCCAGTACTTC,CASSLGQGSQYF